This T cell receptor (beta chain) stems from a study of blood T cell repertoires in COVID-19. The CDR3 is 12 amino acids. Per the germline V gene, CDR1 is GTSNPN and CDR2 is SVGIG (reference sequence). V was cut by 4 bases and J by 8 bases, with 12 bases left in between. In the original analysis: Quantification of nucleated cells was approximated via reference gene primer amplification. TCRdb's table, derived via immunoSEQ multiplex PCR, lists solely in-frame clones and lacks some. That table furnishes V, J and clone size, whereas the DNA furnished D and trimming. The sample records 400,000 to 450,000 clones, 86% being singletons.

The chain carries TRBV30 and TRBJ1-5; D not resolved. Sequenced: peripheral blood. This receptor was identified in a young woman with active or convalescent COVID-19. Written as DNA, the CDR3 is TGTGCCTGGAATACTGTCGGGGAGCCCCAGCATTTT. Translation: CAWNTVGEPQHF.